This T cell receptor beta chain was found in a study of cytomegalovirus exposure and HLA in healthy donors. Notes on the study in general: In a later analysis, TCR beta V- and J-gene trimming was associated with a missense DCLRE1C variant.

The PCR contained 60 Vbeta and 13 Jbeta primers. Repertoires were generated with immunoSEQ multiplex PCR, while TCRdb's copy carries only in-frame clones and drops some. The sample carries over 150,000 clones, roughly 78% recorded once. V lost 1 base and J lost 2; bases outside the gene matches: 11. CDR3 length: 19 residues. The germline gives CDR1 SEHNR, CDR2 FQNEAQ (reference sequence). About this clone itself: The antigen is not known.

The sample consisted of PBMCs. This clonotype was sampled from a woman aged 45-59 years in good health and CMV-seropositive. V is TRBV7-9 and J is TRBJ2-5, with 12 positions matching TRBD2. This CDR3 is CASSLGLAGDPGQQETQYF. In DNA, the CDR3 is TGTGCCAGCAGCTTAGGACTAGCGGGGGACCCGGGTCAACAAGAGACCCAGTACTTC.